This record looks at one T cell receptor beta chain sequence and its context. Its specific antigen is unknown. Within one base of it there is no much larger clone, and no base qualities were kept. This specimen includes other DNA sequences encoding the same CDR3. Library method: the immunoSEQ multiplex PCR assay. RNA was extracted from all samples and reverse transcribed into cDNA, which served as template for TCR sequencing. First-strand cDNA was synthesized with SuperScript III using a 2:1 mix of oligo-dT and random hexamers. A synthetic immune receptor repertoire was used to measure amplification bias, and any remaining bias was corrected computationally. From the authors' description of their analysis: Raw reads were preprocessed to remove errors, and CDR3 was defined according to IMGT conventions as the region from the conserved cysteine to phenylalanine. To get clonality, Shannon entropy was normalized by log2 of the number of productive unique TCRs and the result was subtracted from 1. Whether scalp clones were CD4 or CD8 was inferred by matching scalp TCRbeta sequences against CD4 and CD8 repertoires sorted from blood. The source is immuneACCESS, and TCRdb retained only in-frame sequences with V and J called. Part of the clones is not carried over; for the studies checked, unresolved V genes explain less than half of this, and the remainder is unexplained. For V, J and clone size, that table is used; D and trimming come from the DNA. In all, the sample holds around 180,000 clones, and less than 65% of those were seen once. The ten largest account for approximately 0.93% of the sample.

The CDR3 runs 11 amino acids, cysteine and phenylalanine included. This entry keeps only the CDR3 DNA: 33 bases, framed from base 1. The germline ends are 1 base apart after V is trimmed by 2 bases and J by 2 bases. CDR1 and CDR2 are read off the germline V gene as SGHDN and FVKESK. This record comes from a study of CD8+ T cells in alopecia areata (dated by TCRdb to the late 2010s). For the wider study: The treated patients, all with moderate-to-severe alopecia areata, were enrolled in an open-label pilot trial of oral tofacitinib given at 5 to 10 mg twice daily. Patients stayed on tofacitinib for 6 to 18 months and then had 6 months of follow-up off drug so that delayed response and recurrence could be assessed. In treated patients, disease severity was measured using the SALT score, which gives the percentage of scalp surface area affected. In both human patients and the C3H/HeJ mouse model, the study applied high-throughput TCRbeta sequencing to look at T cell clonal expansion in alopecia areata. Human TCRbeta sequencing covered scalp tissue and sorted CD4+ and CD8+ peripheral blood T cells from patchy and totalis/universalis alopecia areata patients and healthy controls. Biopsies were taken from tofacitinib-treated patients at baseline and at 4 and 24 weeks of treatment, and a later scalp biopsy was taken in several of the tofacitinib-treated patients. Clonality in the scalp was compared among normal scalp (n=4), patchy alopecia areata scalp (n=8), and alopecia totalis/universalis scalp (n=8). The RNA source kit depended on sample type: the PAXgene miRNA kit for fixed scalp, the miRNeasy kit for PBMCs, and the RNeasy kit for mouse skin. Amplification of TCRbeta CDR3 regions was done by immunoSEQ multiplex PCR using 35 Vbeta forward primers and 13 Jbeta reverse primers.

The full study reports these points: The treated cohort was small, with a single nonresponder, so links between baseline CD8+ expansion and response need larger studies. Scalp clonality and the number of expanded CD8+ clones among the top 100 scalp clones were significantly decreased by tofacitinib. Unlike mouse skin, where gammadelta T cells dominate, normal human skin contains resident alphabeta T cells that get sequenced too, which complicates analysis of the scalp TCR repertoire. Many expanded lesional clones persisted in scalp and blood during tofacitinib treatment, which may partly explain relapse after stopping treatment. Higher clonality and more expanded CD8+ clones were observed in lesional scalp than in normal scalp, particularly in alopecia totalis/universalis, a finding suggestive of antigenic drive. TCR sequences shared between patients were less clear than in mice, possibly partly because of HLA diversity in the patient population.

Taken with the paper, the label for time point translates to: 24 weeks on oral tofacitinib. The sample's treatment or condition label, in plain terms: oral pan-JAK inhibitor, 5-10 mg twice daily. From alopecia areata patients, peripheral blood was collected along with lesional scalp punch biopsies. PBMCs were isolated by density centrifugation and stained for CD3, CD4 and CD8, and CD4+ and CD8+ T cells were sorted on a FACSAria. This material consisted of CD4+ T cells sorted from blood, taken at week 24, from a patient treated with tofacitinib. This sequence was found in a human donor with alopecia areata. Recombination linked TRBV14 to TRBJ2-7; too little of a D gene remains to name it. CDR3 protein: CASSQTYEQYF. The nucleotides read TGTGCCAGCAGCCAAACCTACGAGCAGTACTTC.